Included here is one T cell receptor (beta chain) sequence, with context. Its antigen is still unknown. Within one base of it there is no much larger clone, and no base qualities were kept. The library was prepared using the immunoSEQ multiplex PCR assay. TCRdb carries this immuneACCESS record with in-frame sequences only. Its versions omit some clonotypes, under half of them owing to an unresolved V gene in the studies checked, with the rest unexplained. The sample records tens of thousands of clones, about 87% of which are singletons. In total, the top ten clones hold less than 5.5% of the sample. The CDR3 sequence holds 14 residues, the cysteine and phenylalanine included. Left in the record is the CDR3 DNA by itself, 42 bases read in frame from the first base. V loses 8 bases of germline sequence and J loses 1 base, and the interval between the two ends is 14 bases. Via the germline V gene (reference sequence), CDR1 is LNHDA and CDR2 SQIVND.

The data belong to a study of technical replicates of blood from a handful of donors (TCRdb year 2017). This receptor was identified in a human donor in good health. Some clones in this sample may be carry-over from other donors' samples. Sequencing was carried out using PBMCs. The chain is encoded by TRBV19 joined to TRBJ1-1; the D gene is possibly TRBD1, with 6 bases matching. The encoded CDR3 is CASRAGAGNTEAFF. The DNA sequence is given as TGTGCCAGTCGTGCGGGGGCAGGGAACACTGAAGCTTTCTTT.